The 24 T cell receptor beta chains below were found in one sample sequenced in a study of post-analysis software for immune sequencing data (dated by TCRdb to the mid-2010s). Library preparation was by PCR. Reads for this sample came from an Illumina HiSeq 2500. Unique molecular identifiers were incorporated into TCR beta cDNA libraries to reduce PCR and sequencing biases. The raw public reads went through TCRdb reprocessing: fastp at Q25, MiXCR clone calling, in-frame beta chains kept. Rows with one shared CDR3 protein collapse into an entry with the most common genes and DNA. This sample gives 600,000 to 700,000 distinct CDR3 sequences in total; 55% to 70% of them show up just once. About 11% of the sample lies in the top ten. The paper as a whole reports these results and caveats: Significantly higher frequencies in patients than in controls were found for about five TRBV segments, including TRBV5-6, TRBV5-1 and TRBV20-1.

Their antigens remain unidentified. Sequenced sample: blood. These receptor sequences come from a girl aged 2 to 10 with multiple sclerosis.

This clonotype was seen a few times. V and J are TRBV20-1 and TRBJ2-5; 8 nucleotides align to TRBD2. Germline V gene sequence: CDR1 DFQATT, CDR2 SNEGSKA (reference sequence). V trimming: 1 base; J trimming: 5 bases; junction bases outside the gene matches: 9. This CDR3 comprises 15 residues. CDR3 protein: CSARGTSGGTETQYF. CDR3 sequence (DNA): TGCAGTGCTAGAGGAACCTCGGGGGGGACGGAGACCCAGTACTTC.

This clonotype has just a few counts. This sequence joins TRBV28 and TRBJ2-3; tentatively, D is TRBD2 (6 bases). The CDR3 covers 15 residues. Trimming shortened V by 1 base and J by 3 bases, and 11 bases separated the two germline ends. Germline loops: CDR1 MDHEN, CDR2 SYDVKM. The CDR3 here is CASSLFGGGTDTQYF. The CDR3 nucleotides are TGTGCCAGCAGTTTATTCGGGGGAGGAACAGATACGCAGTATTTT.

The chain joins TRBV20-1 to TRBJ2-7; D assignment may be TRBD1 or TRBD2 (6 bases each). V lost 0 bases and J 8 bases, leaving 26 bases between the germline ends. Germline assignment: CDR1 DFQATT and CDR2 SNEGSKA (reference sequence). The CDR3 extends over 17 amino acids. CDR3 nucleotide sequence: TGCAGTGCTAGAGATGTACTTGGGGGGCAGGGGCCTTGGAAGCAGTACTTC. Its translation is CSARDVLGGQGPWKQYF.

The chain links TRBV6-5 to TRBJ2-1; 11 nucleotides agree with TRBD2. Germline V lookup: CDR1 MNHEY, CDR2 SVGAGI. The V gene end was trimmed by 0 bases and the J gene end by 0 bases; junction bases not matched to a gene: 10. The CDR3 extends over 20 amino acids. DNA for the CDR3: TGTGCCAGCAGTTACTCGCTAGCGGGGGGCAAATACGACTCCTACAATGAGCAGTTCTTC. Translated: CASSYSLAGGKYDSYNEQFF.

The J gene is TRBJ1-1, the V gene TRBV4-3; 7 bases align to TRBD1. Germline trimming cut 3 bases from V and 3 bases from J; bases unmatched to any gene: 7. Per germline, CDR1 LGHNA and CDR2 YSLEER. CDR3 length: 15 residues. For the CDR3, the DNA is TGCGCCAGCAGCCAGGTCGACCAGGGGGACACTGAAGCTTTCTTT. It encodes CASSQVDQGDTEAFF.

V is TRBV20-1 and J is TRBJ2-7, with 16 bases that match TRBD2. Germline V gene sequence: CDR1 DFQATT, CDR2 SNEGSKA (reference sequence). The CDR3 is made up of 15 amino acids. V shed 6 bases, J shed 3 bases, and the junction held 5 bases outside the gene matches. The DNA of the CDR3 is TGCAGTGCCAGGGGACTAGCGGGAGGGAACTACGAGCAGTACTTC. Encoded protein: CSARGLAGGNYEQYF.

V is TRBV24-1 and J is TRBJ2-3; no clear D. The CDR3 has 11 residues. V gave up 2 bases and J gave up 7 bases, with 3 bases separating them. Looked up from germline, CDR1 is KGHDR and CDR2 is SFDVKD. CDR3 sequence reads: CATSDWNTQYF. The CDR3 region has the DNA TGTGCCACCAGTGATTGGAATACGCAGTATTTT.

The V call is TRBV7-9, the J call TRBJ2-3; tentatively, D is TRBD1 or TRBD2 (5 bases each). Trimming took off 5 bases at V and 0 bases at J, with 21 bases between the two ends. CDR1 is SEHNR and CDR2 is FQNEAQ in the germline V gene (reference sequence). CDR3 size: 18 residues. The DNA for the CDR3 is TGTGCCAGCAGCCGTAGCCCCACGGGGACCTATAGCACAGATACGCAGTATTTT. Residues: CASSRSPTGTYSTDTQYF.

The chain combines TRBV9 with TRBJ2-1; possibly TRBD2 for D (5 bases). This CDR3 is 16 amino acids long. Trimming stripped 0 bases from V and 0 bases from J, with 10 bases between. In germline, CDR1 is SGDLS, CDR2 YYNGEE. CDR3 sequence (DNA): TGTGCCAGCAGCGTAGACGGAGGCAGCTCCTACAATGAGCAGTTCTTC. Translation gives CASSVDGGSSYNEQFF.

This clonotype was picked up a small number of times. The rearrangement links TRBV12-3 or TRBV12-4 to TRBJ2-1, with D unclear. This CDR3 comprises 11 residues. Trimming shortened V by 3 bases and J by 10 bases, and 7 bases separated the two germline ends. CDR3 residues: CASSFVGEQFF. The CDR3, as DNA: TGTGCCAGCAGTTTTGTAGGAGAGCAGTTCTTC.

V is TRBV6-4 and J is TRBJ2-1, with TRBD2 matching 10 bases. This CDR3 region has 14 residues. Germline V CDR1 and CDR2: MRHNA, SNTAGT. The V gene end was trimmed by 3 bases and the J gene end by 6 bases; junction bases not matched to a gene: 2. CDR3 in DNA: TGTGCCAGCAGTGAAGCGGGAGGGCCCAATGAGCAGTTCTTC. Protein: CASSEAGGPNEQFF.

The chain has TRBV27 and TRBJ2-1; tentatively, D is TRBD1 or TRBD2 (7 bases each). Trimming took off 7 bases at V and 5 bases at J, with 18 bases between the two ends. CDR1 is MNHEY and CDR2 is SMNVEV in the germline V gene (reference sequence). The CDR3 is made up of 15 amino acids. The CDR3, as DNA: TGTGCCAGCACCCCCAGGGGGGGGAAGGACAATGAGCAGTTCTTC. This translates into CASTPRGGKDNEQFF.

V is TRBV12-3 or TRBV12-4 and J is TRBJ1-2, with a possible D match to TRBD1 (5 bases). There are 13 residues in the CDR3. V lost 6 bases and J 5 bases, leaving 13 bases between the germline ends. This CDR3 is CASSPDSIYGYTF. The CDR3 DNA follows: TGTGCCAGCAGCCCCGACAGCATATATGGCTACACCTTC.

The rearrangement links TRBV18 to TRBJ2-1; TRBD1 is a possible D gene (5 bases). CDR3 length equals 15 residues. Trimming left V 3 bases short and J 6 bases short, with 15 bases between. Germline assignment: CDR1 KGHSH and CDR2 LQKENI. CDR3 residues: CASSPSRGNLNEQFF. CDR3 DNA sequence: TGTGCCAGCTCACCCTCAAGGGGCAATCTCAATGAGCAGTTCTTC.

This clonotype was seen only a few times. The chain has TRBV12-3 or TRBV12-4 and TRBJ2-1; 7 bases agree with TRBD2. The CDR3 is 15 residues long. V lost 6 bases to trimming and J lost 3 bases; unmatched junction nucleotides: 8. CDR3 DNA sequence: TGTGCCAGCAGCTTCGGGGGAGGGATCTACAATGAGCAGTTCTTC. Amino acids: CASSFGGGIYNEQFF.

The genes are TRBV24-1 and TRBJ2-7, with a weak D call TRBD1 (5 bases). With 12 bases removed from V and 1 base from J, the gap between germline ends came to 15 bases. Germline V gene data show CDR1 as KGHDR and CDR2 as SFDVKD. The CDR3 loop spans 13 amino acids. The CDR3 spells CAAATVGSYEQYF. CDR3 DNA: TGTGCCGCGGCGACAGTGGGGTCCTACGAGCAGTACTTC.

This chain links TRBV5-4 with TRBJ1-5, with D unclear. The V and J ends lost 4 bases and 3 bases respectively, with 8 bases between them. In germline, CDR1 is SGHNT, CDR2 YYREEE (reference sequence). CDR3 size: 13 residues. The CDR3 DNA follows: TGTGCCAGCAGCCCTGCCCTCAATCAGCCCCAGCATTTT. As protein: CASSPALNQPQHF.

The chain carries TRBV5-1 and TRBJ2-3; 9 bases match TRBD2. V dropped 2 bases and J dropped 5; count of bases not matched to a gene: 6. The CDR3 runs to 15 residues. CDR1 is SGHRS and CDR2 is YFSETQ in the germline V gene. CDR3 nucleotides: TGCGCCAGCAGCTTTGCGGGAGGGCCGGAAGATACGCAGTATTTT. This codes for CASSFAGGPEDTQYF.

This clonotype was counted a few times. V and J are TRBV11-2 and TRBJ1-2; a weak D match, TRBD1 (5 bases). Germline V lookup: CDR1 SGHAT, CDR2 FQNNGV. This CDR3 spans 13 amino acids. V was cut by 0 bases and J by 6 bases, with 8 bases left in between. The chain's CDR3 is CASSLEGGNGYTF. CDR3 in DNA: TGTGCCAGCAGCTTAGAGGGGGGGAATGGCTACACCTTC.

The V call is TRBV3-1, the J call TRBJ2-1; 15 bases are shared with TRBD2. The trim removed 4 bases at V and 6 bases at J, leaving 4 bases unmatched. This CDR3 comprises 16 residues. Germline V gene data show CDR1 as LGHDT and CDR2 as YNNKEL (reference sequence). The CDR3 loop reads CASSLGLAGGLNEQFF. The DNA for the CDR3 is TGTGCCAGCAGCCTGGGACTAGCGGGAGGTCTCAATGAGCAGTTCTTC.

This clonotype was counted only a few times. Sequence at one end of the junction differs from germline and may be a read error. This chain joins TRBV11-2 and TRBJ2-5, with D tentatively TRBD2 (6 bases). Germline CDR1 is SGHAT and CDR2 is FQNNGV. The CDR3 consists of 15 residues. The CDR3 is CASNLVPDAGETQYF. In DNA form, the CDR3 reads TGTGCCAGCAACTTAGTGCCCGACGCGGGGGAGACCCAGTACTTC.

The gene calls are TRBV12-3 or TRBV12-4 and TRBJ2-5; 10 nucleotides align to TRBD1. The CDR3 is 15 residues long. Trimming took 5 bases from V and 8 from J; bases not matched to a gene: 11. The CDR3 here is CASSTTSGQGTTQYF. As DNA, the CDR3 is TGTGCCAGCAGTACCACGTCGGGACAGGGGACAACCCAGTACTTC.

This chain uses TRBV10-3 with TRBJ2-3; D not resolved. Between the trimmed V and J ends, which lost 6 bases and 2 bases, there was a span of 6 bases. Germline V lookup: CDR1 ENHRY, CDR2 SYGVKD. The CDR3 contains 12 residues. The CDR3 reads CAIRAYTDTQYF. The CDR3 nucleotides are TGTGCCATCAGGGCCTACACAGATACGCAGTATTTT.

The chain links TRBV10-2 to TRBJ2-5; D gene uncertain. This CDR3 is built from 14 residues. V was clipped by 3 bases and J by 1 base, with 9 bases between them. Germline loops: CDR1 WSHSY, CDR2 SAAADI. The CDR3 region has the DNA TGCGCCAGCAGTGACGTGACCCGCCAAGAGACCCAGTACTTC. Translated: CASSDVTRQETQYF.